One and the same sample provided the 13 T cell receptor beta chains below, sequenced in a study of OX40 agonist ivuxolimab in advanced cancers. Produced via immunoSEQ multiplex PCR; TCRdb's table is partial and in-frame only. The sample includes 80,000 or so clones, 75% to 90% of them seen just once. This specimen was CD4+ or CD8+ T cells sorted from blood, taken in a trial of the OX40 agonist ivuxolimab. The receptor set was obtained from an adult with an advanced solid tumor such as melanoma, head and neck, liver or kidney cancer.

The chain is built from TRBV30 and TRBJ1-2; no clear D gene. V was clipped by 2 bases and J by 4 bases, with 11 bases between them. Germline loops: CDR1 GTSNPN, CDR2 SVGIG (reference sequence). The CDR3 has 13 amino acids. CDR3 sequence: CAWSKITGYGYTF. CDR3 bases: TGTGCCTGGAGTAAGATCACCGGCTATGGCTACACCTTC.

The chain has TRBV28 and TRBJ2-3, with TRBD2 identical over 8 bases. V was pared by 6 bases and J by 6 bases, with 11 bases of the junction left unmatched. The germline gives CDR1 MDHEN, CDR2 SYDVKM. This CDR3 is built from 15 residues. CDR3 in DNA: TGTGCCAGCAGCATCTTGCGACGGGGGGGGGATACGCAGTATTTT. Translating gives CASSILRRGGDTQYF. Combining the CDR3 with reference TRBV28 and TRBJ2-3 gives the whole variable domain DVKVTQSSRYLVKRTGEKVFLECVQDMDHENMFWYRQDPGLGLRLIYFSYDVKMKEKGDIPEGYSVSREKKERFSLILESASTNQTSMYLCASSILRRGGDTQYFGPGTRLTVL.

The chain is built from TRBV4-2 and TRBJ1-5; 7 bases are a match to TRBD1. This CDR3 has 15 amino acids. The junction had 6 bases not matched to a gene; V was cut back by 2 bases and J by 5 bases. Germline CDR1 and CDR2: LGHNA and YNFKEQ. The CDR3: CASSQLQTGYQPQHF. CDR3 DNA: TGTGCCAGCAGCCAATTGCAGACAGGGTATCAGCCCCAGCATTTT.

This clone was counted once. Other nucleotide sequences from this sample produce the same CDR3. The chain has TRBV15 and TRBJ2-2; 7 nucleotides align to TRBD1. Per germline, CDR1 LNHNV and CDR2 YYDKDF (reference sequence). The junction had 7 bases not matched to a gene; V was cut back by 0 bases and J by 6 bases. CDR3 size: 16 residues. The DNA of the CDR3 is TGTGCCACCAGCAGAGATCTGACAGGGATTCCCGGGGAGCTGTTTTTT. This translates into CATSRDLTGIPGELFF.

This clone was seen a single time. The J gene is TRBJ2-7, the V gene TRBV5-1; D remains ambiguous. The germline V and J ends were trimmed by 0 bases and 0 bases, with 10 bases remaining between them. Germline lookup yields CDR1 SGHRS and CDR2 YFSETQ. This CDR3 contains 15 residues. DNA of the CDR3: TGCGCCAGCAGCTTGGGACTCAGGAGCTCCTACGAGCAGTACTTC. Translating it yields CASSLGLRSSYEQYF.

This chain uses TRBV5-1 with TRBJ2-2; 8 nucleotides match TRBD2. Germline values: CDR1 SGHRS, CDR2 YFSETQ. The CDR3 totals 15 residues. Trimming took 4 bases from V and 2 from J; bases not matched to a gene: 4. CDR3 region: CASSHSGANTGELFF. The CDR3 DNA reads TGCGCCAGCAGCCATAGCGGGGCAAACACCGGGGAGCTGTTTTTT. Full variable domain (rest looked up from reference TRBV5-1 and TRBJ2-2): KAGVTQTPRYLIKTRGQQVTLSCSPISGHRSVSWYQQTPGQGLQFLFEYFSETQRNKGNFPGRFSGRQFSNSRSEMNVSTLELGDSALYLCASSHSGANTGELFFGEGSRLTVL.

The DNA of the CDR3 is TGTGCCAGTATCGGGACGGACAACACAGATACGCAGTATTTT. Its protein product is CASIGTDNTDTQYF. The chain has TRBV19 and TRBJ2-3, with D perhaps given as TRBD1 or TRBD2 (5 bases each). V lost 7 bases and J 2 bases, leaving 13 bases between the germline ends. The CDR3 loop spans 14 amino acids. Germline-derived CDR1 and CDR2 are LNHDA and SQIVND (reference sequence).

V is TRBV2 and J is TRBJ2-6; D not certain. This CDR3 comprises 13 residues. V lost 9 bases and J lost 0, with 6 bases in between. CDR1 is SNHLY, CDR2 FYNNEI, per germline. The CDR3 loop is CARAYSGANVLTF. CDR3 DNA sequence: TGTGCCAGAGCCTACTCTGGGGCCAACGTCCTGACTTTC.

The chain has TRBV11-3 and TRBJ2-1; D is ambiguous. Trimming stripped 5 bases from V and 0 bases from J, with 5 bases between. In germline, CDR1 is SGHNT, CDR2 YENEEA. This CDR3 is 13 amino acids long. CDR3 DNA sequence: TGTGCCAGCAGCCAGAGCTCCTACAATGAGCAGTTCTTC. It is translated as CASSQSSYNEQFF.

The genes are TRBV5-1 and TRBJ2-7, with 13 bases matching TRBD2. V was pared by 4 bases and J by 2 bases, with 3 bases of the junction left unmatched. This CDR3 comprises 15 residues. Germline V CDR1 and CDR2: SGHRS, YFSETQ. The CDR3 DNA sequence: TGCGCCAGCAGCCCGGGACTAGCGGGGACCTACGAGCAGTACTTC. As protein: CASSPGLAGTYEQYF.

DNA for the CDR3: TGCGCCAGCAGTCAATCGGAGGGTTCCGAGACCCAGTACTTC. Amino acid sequence: CASSQSEGSETQYF. The V call is TRBV23-1, the J call TRBJ2-5, with D maybe TRBD2 (6 bases). TRBV23-1 is an ORF, and what it does is uncertain. This CDR3 has 14 amino acids. V lost 0 bases, J lost 5 bases, and 10 bases lay in between.

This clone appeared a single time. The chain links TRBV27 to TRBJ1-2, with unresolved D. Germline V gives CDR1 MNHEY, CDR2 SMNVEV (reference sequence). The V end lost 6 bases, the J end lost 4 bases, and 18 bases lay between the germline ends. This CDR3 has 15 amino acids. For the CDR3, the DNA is TGTGCCAGCAGCTTGGGAACCGGGAGCAGCTATGGCTACACCTTC. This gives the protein CASSLGTGSSYGYTF.

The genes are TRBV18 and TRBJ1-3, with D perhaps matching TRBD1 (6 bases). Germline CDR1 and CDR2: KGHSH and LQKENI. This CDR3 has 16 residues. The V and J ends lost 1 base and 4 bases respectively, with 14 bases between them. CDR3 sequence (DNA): TGTGCCAGCTCACCACTTCTCCAGGGGAAAGGAAACACCATATATTTT. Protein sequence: CASSPLLQGKGNTIYF.